Shown below are 28 T cell receptor beta chains from a single sample sequenced in a study of blood T cell repertoires in COVID-19. Here immunoSEQ multiplex PCR was the method, and the copy in TCRdb shows in-frame clones only, minus some. The sample yields about 250,000 clones, about 82% seen once. Sequencing was performed on peripheral blood. The receptors were sampled from a man between 50 and 59 years old with active or convalescent COVID-19.

This clone was observed a single time. The chain carries TRBV4-2 and TRBJ2-5; 11 nucleotides line up with TRBD2. The junction had 6 bases not matched to a gene; V was cut back by 5 bases and J by 1 base. This CDR3 contains 16 residues. Germline values: CDR1 LGHNA, CDR2 YNFKEQ. The DNA for the CDR3 is TGTGCCAGCAGCTACCGACTAGCGGGGATCCAAGAGACCCAGTACTTC. Translation gives CASSYRLAGIQETQYF.

This chain connects TRBV21-1 to TRBJ2-3; the DNA was not used to check the table's D call, TRBD2. TRBV21-1 is assigned pseudogene status. The CDR3 has 17 amino acids. The CDR3, as DNA: TGTGCCAGCAGTCAACCCTTAGCGGAATCTAGCACAGATACGCAGTATTTT. Encoded protein: CASSQPLAESSTDTQYF.

The V and J genes are TRBV30 and TRBJ1-5, with TRBD1 identical over 8 bases. V shed 5 bases and J 6 bases; nucleotides not matched to a gene: 6. This CDR3 is 13 amino acids long. Per germline, CDR1 GTSNPN and CDR2 SVGIG (reference sequence). The CDR3 DNA follows: TGTGCCTGGGGACAGGGAGGGATTCAGCCCCAGCATTTT. It encodes CAWGQGGIQPQHF.

This clone was detected a few times. The rearrangement joins TRBV9 to TRBJ1-3, with 8 bases matching TRBD1. This CDR3 is built from 16 residues. V shed 4 bases and J 2 bases; nucleotides not matched to a gene: 8. Germline V gives CDR1 SGDLS, CDR2 YYNGEE. The CDR3 DNA follows: TGTGCCAGCAGCTCGAGACAGGGGACGGCTGGAAACACCATATATTTT. Encoded protein: CASSSRQGTAGNTIYF.

The chain couples TRBV7-9 to TRBJ2-1, with 9 bases that match TRBD2. V gave up 6 bases and J gave up 6 bases; unmatched junction bases: 9. Per the germline V gene, CDR1 is SEHNR and CDR2 is FQNEAQ (reference sequence). CDR3 length equals 15 residues. Written as DNA, the CDR3 is TGTGCCAGCAGGGTAGCGGGAGCGGCCAGCAATGAGCAGTTCTTC. This sequence encodes CASRVAGAASNEQFF.

The chain carries TRBV4-1 and TRBJ1-2; D is possibly TRBD1 (5 bases). The CDR3 runs to 15 residues. Trimming shortened V by 4 bases and J by 0 bases, and 12 bases separated the two germline ends. Germline V gene lookup returns CDR1 MGHRA and CDR2 YSYEKL. This chain's CDR3 is CASSPYETANYGYTF. CDR3 coding DNA: TGCGCCAGCAGCCCCTACGAGACAGCTAACTATGGCTACACCTTC.

The chain has TRBV2 and TRBJ1-1, with no clear D. From germline, CDR1 is SNHLY and CDR2 FYNNEI. V lost 7 bases to trimming and J lost 0 bases, with 15 bases between them. There are 15 residues in the CDR3. The CDR3, as DNA: TGTGCCAGCACAGTAGAGGGCGCGGTGAACACTGAAGCTTTCTTT. Amino acid sequence: CASTVEGAVNTEAFF.

This clone came up once. The chain carries TRBV9 and TRBJ2-5, with 9 positions matching TRBD1. The germline CDR1 and CDR2 sequences are SGDLS and YYNGEE. The junction had 5 bases not matched to a gene; V was cut back by 0 bases and J by 5 bases. The CDR3 covers 15 residues. The CDR3 spells CASSVGDRALETQYF. CDR3 DNA: TGTGCCAGCAGCGTAGGGGACAGGGCTCTCGAGACCCAGTACTTC.

J is TRBJ1-2 and V is TRBV30, with 7 bases that match TRBD1. Trimming removed 2 bases from V and 4 bases from J; junction bases left unmatched: 4. CDR1 and CDR2 (germline): GTSNPN, SVGIG (reference sequence). The CDR3 has 13 residues. CDR3 sequence reads: CAWSQDRIYGYTF. The CDR3 coding sequence is TGTGCCTGGAGTCAGGACAGGATCTATGGCTACACCTTC.

The chain links TRBV14 to TRBJ2-3; tentatively, D is TRBD2 (6 bases). The CDR3 is 16 amino acids. Germline values: CDR1 SGHDN, CDR2 FVKESK. The V and J ends lost 4 bases and 0 bases respectively, with 14 bases between them. CDR3 amino acids: CASSLIRLGSTDTQYF. The CDR3, as DNA: TGTGCCAGCAGCCTGATCAGACTAGGTAGCACAGATACGCAGTATTTT.

The chain recombines TRBV2 with TRBJ1-4; D is ambiguous. Trimming took 3 bases from V and 5 from J, leaving 7 bases between them. The length of the CDR3 is 13 residues. Germline CDR1 reads SNHLY; CDR2 reads FYNNEI. The CDR3 bases are TGTGCCAGCAGTGATCACGGGAATGAAAAACTGTTTTTT. Protein product: CASSDHGNEKLFF.

The V gene is TRBV4-2, the J gene TRBJ1-1; 7 bases match TRBD1. The germline V gene encodes CDR1 LGHNA and CDR2 YNFKEQ. The CDR3 contains 15 residues. Unmatched junction bases numbered 3, after V lost 2 bases and J lost 0 bases. The CDR3 DNA reads TGTGCCAGCAGCCAATGGGGACAGTTGAACACTGAAGCTTTCTTT. Protein sequence: CASSQWGQLNTEAFF.

The chain couples TRBV9 to TRBJ1-2; no firm D call. Trimming left V 3 bases short and J 4 bases short, with 13 bases between. The CDR3 is 14 residues long. Germline CDR1 and CDR2: SGDLS and YYNGEE. The CDR3 nucleotides read TGTGCCAGCAGCGCCCACCCGAGCCCCTATGGCTACACCTTC. Its translation: CASSAHPSPYGYTF.

The chain employs TRBV28 and TRBJ1-2; TRBD1 matches 7 bases. V trimming: 7 bases; J trimming: 6 bases; junction bases outside the gene matches: 5. Germline V lookup: CDR1 MDHEN, CDR2 SYDVKM. The CDR3 sequence is 12 residues long. Here the CDR3 reads CASTAGGDGYTF. The CDR3 DNA reads as TGTGCCAGCACCGCAGGGGGTGATGGCTACACCTTC.

The CDR3 bases are TGTGCCAGCAGCGCCGGACTAGCGGAGCAAGAGACCCAGTACTTC. It specifies CASSAGLAEQETQYF. V is TRBV5-4 and J is TRBJ2-5, with 10 positions matching TRBD2. V trimming: 4 bases; J trimming: 2 bases; junction bases outside the gene matches: 5. The CDR3 is 15 residues long. Germline CDR1 SGHNT, CDR2 YYREEE (reference sequence).

The V gene is TRBV2, the J gene TRBJ2-7; D is ambiguous. V lost 6 bases to trimming and J lost 3 bases, with 15 bases between them. The CDR3 extends over 14 amino acids. The germline V gene has CDR1 SNHLY and CDR2 FYNNEI. CDR3 sequence reads: CASSTDPAVYEQYF. The DNA for the CDR3 is TGTGCCAGCAGCACAGACCCTGCTGTCTACGAGCAGTACTTC.

This clone has only one observation. This chain joins TRBV9 and TRBJ1-3, with D perhaps matching TRBD1 (6 bases). The CDR3 loop spans 14 amino acids. Trimming pared 4 bases from V and 2 bases from J, leaving 10 bases between. Germline V lookup: CDR1 SGDLS, CDR2 YYNGEE. For the CDR3, the DNA is TGTGCCAGCAGCCCTACAGGGACTGGAAACACCATATATTTT. It encodes CASSPTGTGNTIYF.

The V gene is TRBV5-5, the J gene TRBJ2-5; no definite D call. The CDR3 extends over 15 amino acids. Trimming removed 3 bases at V and 7 bases at J, with 19 bases between. CDR1 and CDR2 (germline): SGHKS, YYEKEE (reference sequence). The CDR3: CASSSSGIDSGTQYF. The CDR3 DNA reads TGTGCCAGCAGCTCCTCAGGAATTGATTCAGGGACCCAGTACTTC.

The chain carries TRBV7-2 and TRBJ1-2; TRBD1 aligns across 8 bases. The CDR3 contains 13 residues. The V segment lost 2 bases and the J segment 7 bases; nucleotides outside the gene matches: 3. Germline assignment: CDR1 SGHTA and CDR2 FQGNSA. The CDR3 protein is CASSLQGASGYTF. The CDR3 coding sequence is TGTGCCAGCAGCTTACAGGGGGCCTCTGGCTACACCTTC.

V and J are TRBV5-1 and TRBJ2-5; 8 positions match TRBD2. CDR3 size: 15 residues. The ends lost 4 bases at V and 4 bases at J; junction bases unmatched: 9. In germline, CDR1 is SGHRS, CDR2 YFSETQ. This chain's CDR3 is CASSATGTSIETQYF. CDR3 in DNA: TGCGCCAGCAGCGCGACCGGGACTAGTATAGAGACCCAGTACTTC.

This chain connects TRBV20-1 to TRBJ2-3, with D unresolved. In germline, CDR1 is DFQATT, CDR2 SNEGSKA (reference sequence). V lost 0 bases to trimming and J lost 13 bases, with 11 bases between them. CDR3 length: 11 amino acids. CDR3 loop: CSARDPPREYF. CDR3 coding DNA: TGCAGTGCTAGAGACCCTCCCCGCGAGTATTTT.

The chain uses TRBV18 and TRBJ1-5, with unresolved D. Per the germline V gene, CDR1 is KGHSH and CDR2 is LQKENI. The CDR3 consists of 15 residues. V lost 0 bases to trimming and J lost 3 bases, with 9 bases between them. The CDR3 spells CASSPPGGNNQPQHF. In nucleotides, the CDR3 is TGTGCCAGCTCACCACCGGGAGGGAACAATCAGCCCCAGCATTTT.

This clone has a single count. Additional DNA sequences in this sample encode the identical CDR3. The chain uses TRBV18 and TRBJ1-5, with a weak D call TRBD1 (6 bases). CDR1 KGHSH and CDR2 LQKENI come from the germline V gene. Between the trimmed V and J ends, which lost 1 base and 6 bases, there was a span of 10 bases. This CDR3 has 14 amino acids. CDR3 residues: CASSPLKGGQPQHF. CDR3 DNA sequence: TGTGCCAGCTCACCACTCAAAGGGGGTCAGCCCCAGCATTTT. The full variable domain, its missing parts supplied by reference TRBV18 and TRBJ1-5, is NAGVMQNPRHLVRRRGQEARLRCSPMKGHSHVYWYRQLPEEGLKFMVYLQKENIIDESGMPKERFSAEFPKEGPSILRIQQVVRGDSAAYFCASSPLKGGQPQHFGDGTRLSIL.

V is TRBV9 and J is TRBJ2-1, with D possibly being TRBD2 (6 bases). The CDR3 length is 16 residues. Per germline, CDR1 SGDLS and CDR2 YYNGEE. With 7 bases removed from V and 2 bases from J, the gap between germline ends came to 19 bases. CDR3 residues: CASGGSRAPPYNEQFF. CDR3 nucleotide sequence: TGTGCCAGCGGGGGGAGCAGGGCCCCTCCCTACAATGAGCAGTTCTTC.

The rearrangement joins TRBV28 to TRBJ1-5; D uncertain. The V end was cut by 3 bases, the J end by 0 bases, with 9 bases between. Germline CDR1 reads MDHEN; CDR2 reads SYDVKM. The CDR3 runs to 15 residues. CDR3 DNA: TGTGCCAGCAGTTTCCTAACAGTTAGCAATCAGCCCCAGCATTTT. Its translation: CASSFLTVSNQPQHF. Supplemented by reference TRBV28 and TRBJ1-5, the full variable domain reads DVKVTQSSRYLVKRTGEKVFLECVQDMDHENMFWYRQDPGLGLRLIYFSYDVKMKEKGDIPEGYSVSREKKERFSLILESASTNQTSMYLCASSFLTVSNQPQHFGDGTRLSIL.

The chain links TRBV9 to TRBJ2-1; tentative D call: TRBD2 (6 bases). V shed 3 bases and J shed 0 bases, with 10 bases lying between them. The CDR3 totals 15 residues. CDR1 and CDR2 (germline): SGDLS, YYNGEE. Here the CDR3 DNA reads TGTGCCAGCAGCGCTGCCGGGGGCTCCTACAATGAGCAGTTCTTC. Encoded protein: CASSAAGGSYNEQFF.

With regard to this clone: Additional DNA sequences in this sample encode the identical CDR3. This chain uses TRBV28 with TRBJ1-2; tentative D call: TRBD1 (5 bases). The germline gives CDR1 MDHEN, CDR2 SYDVKM. V was pared by 7 bases and J by 4 bases, with 19 bases between. The CDR3 loop spans 15 amino acids. The CDR3 protein is CASTTHGGLSYGYTF. The CDR3 DNA sequence: TGTGCCAGCACCACCCACGGGGGACTTAGCTATGGCTACACCTTC.

The gene calls are TRBV3-1 (or the pseudogene TRBV3-2) and TRBJ2-3; TRBD1 matches at 7 bases. This CDR3 region has 20 residues. Germline V gene data show CDR1 as LGHDT and CDR2 as YNNKEL (reference sequence). V shed 2 bases, J shed 0 bases, and the junction held 17 bases outside the gene matches. CDR3 amino acids: CASSQKPPNGQGESTDTQYF. CDR3 bases: TGTGCCAGCAGCCAAAAACCCCCTAACGGGCAGGGGGAGAGCACAGATACGCAGTATTTT.